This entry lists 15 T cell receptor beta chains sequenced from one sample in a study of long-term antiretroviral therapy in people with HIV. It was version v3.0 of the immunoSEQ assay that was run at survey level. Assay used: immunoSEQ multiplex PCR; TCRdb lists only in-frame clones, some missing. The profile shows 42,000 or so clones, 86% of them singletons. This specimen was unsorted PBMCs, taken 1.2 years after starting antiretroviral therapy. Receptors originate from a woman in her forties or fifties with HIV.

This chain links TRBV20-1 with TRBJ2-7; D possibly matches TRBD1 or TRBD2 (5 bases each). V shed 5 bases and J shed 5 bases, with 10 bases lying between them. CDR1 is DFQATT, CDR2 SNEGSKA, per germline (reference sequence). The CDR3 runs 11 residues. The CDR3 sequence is CSADEGHEQYF. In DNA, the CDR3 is TGCAGTGCTGATGAGGGGCACGAGCAGTACTTC.

CDR3 sequence: CASPQAGALGEAFF. Written as DNA, the CDR3 is TGTGCCAGCCCCCAGGCGGGGGCGCTTGGTGAAGCTTTCTTT. The V call is TRBV27, the J call TRBJ1-1; a weak D match, TRBD1 (6 bases). This CDR3 spans 14 amino acids. The ends were cut back, 8 bases at V and 7 bases at J, with 20 bases in the middle. CDR1 is MNHEY and CDR2 is SMNVEV in the germline V gene (reference sequence).

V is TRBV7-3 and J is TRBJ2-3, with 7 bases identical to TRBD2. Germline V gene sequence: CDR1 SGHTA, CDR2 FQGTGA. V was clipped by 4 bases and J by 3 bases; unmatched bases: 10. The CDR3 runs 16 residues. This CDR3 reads CASSSAIRGETDTQYF. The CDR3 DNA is TGTGCCAGCAGCTCGGCGATCCGGGGGGAAACAGATACGCAGTATTTT. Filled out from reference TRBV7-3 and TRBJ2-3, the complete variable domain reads GAGVSQTPSNKVTEKGKYVELRCDPISGHTALYWYRQSLGQGPEFLIYFQGTGAADDSGLPNDRFFAVRPEGSVSTLKIQRTERGDSAVYLCASSSAIRGETDTQYFGPGTRLTVL.

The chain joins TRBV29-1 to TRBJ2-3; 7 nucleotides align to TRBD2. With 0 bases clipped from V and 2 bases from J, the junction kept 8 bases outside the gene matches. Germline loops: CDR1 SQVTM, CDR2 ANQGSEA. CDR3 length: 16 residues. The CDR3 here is CSVEDYGAGDTDTQYF. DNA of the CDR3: TGCAGCGTTGAAGATTACGGGGCGGGGGACACAGATACGCAGTATTTT.

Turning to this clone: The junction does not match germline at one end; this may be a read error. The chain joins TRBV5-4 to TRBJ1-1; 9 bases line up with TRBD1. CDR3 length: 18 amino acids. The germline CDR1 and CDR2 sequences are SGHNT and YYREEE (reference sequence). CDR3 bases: TGTGCCAGCAACTTGGGGTCCCCGGGACAGGGCGGGTACACTGAAGCTTTCTTT. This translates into CASNLGSPGQGGYTEAFF.

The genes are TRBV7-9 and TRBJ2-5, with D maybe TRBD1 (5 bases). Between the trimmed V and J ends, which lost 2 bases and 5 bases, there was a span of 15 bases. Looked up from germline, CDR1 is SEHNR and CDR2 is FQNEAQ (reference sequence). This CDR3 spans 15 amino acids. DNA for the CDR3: TGTGCCAGCAGCTTATGGGCAGGGAAGGAGGAGACCCAGTACTTC. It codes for CASSLWAGKEETQYF.

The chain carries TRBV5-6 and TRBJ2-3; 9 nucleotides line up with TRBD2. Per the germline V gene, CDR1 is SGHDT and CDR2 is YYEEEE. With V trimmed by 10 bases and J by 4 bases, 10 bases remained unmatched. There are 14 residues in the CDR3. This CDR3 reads CAVSSSGASDTQYF. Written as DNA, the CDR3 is TGTGCCGTTAGTTCTAGCGGGGCATCAGATACGCAGTATTTT.

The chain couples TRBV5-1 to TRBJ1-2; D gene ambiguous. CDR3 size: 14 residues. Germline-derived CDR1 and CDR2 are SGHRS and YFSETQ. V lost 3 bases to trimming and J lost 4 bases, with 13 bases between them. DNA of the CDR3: TGCGCCAGCAGCTGGACGTTTGATACCTATGGCTACACCTTC. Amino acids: CASSWTFDTYGYTF.

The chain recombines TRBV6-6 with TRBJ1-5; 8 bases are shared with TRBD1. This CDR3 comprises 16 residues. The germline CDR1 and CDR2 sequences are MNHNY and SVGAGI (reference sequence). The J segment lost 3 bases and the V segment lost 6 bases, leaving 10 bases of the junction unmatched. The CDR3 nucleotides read TGTGCCAGCAGCCCTAAGTCCCAGGGGGCCAATCAGCCCCAGCATTTT. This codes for CASSPKSQGANQPQHF.

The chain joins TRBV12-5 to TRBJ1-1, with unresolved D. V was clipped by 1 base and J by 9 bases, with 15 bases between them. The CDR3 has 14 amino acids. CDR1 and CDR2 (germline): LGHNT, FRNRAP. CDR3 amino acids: CASGLDSGPRQAFF. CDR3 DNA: TGTGCTAGTGGTTTGGACAGTGGGCCTCGACAAGCTTTCTTT.

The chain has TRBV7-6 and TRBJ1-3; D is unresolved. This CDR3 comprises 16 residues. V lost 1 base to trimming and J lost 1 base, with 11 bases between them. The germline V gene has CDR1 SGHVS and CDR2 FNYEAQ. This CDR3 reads CASSLVVSRSGNTIYF. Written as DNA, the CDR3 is TGTGCCAGCAGCTTAGTAGTGTCGAGGTCTGGAAACACCATATATTTT.

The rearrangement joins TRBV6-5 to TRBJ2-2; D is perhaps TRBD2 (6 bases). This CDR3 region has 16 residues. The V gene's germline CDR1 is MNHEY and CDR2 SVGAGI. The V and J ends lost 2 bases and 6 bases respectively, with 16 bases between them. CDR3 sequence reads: CASSYAGRNYPGELFF. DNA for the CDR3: TGTGCCAGCAGTTACGCGGGGAGAAACTACCCCGGGGAGCTGTTTTTT.

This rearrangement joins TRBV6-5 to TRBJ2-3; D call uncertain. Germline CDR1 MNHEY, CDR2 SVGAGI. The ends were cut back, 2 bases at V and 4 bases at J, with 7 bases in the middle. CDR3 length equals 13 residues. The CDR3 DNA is TGTGCCAGCAGTTACCCGAAGGCAGATACGCAGTATTTT. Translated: CASSYPKADTQYF.

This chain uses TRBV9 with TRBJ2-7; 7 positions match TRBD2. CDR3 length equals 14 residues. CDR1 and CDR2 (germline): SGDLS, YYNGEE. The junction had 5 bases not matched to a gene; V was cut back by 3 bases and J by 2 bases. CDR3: CASSGAGTTYEQYF. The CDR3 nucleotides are TGTGCCAGCAGCGGTGCCGGGACTACCTACGAGCAGTACTTC. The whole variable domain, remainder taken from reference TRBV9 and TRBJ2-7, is DSGVTQTPKHLITATGQRVTLRCSPRSGDLSVYWYQQSLDQGLQFLIQYYNGEERAKGNILERFSAQQFPDLHSELNLSSLELGDSALYFCASSGAGTTYEQYFGPGTRLTVT.

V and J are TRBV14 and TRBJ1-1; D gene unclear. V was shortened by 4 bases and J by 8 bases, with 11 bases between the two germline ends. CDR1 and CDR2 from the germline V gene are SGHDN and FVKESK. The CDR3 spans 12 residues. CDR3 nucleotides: TGTGCCAGCAGCCCGTTGAGTGGGGAAGCTTTCTTT. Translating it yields CASSPLSGEAFF.